Each of the 4 T cell receptor beta chains below was sequenced from the same sample in a study of blood T cell repertoires in COVID-19. Some clones are missing from TCRdb's copy, which holds only in-frame ones; the method was immunoSEQ multiplex PCR. The sample consists of 55,000 to 80,000 clones, roughly 86% of them appearing once. The material sequenced was peripheral blood. Receptors originate from a human donor in a cohort sampled during active COVID-19.

In this sample, this clone turned up once. The chain combines TRBV6-5 with TRBJ1-2; unclear D gene. Trimming pared 5 bases from V and 4 bases from J, leaving 11 bases between. This CDR3 comprises 13 residues. Germline V gives CDR1 MNHEY, CDR2 SVGAGI. The CDR3 spells CASSQADVYGYTF. The DNA of the CDR3 is TGTGCCAGCAGTCAGGCAGACGTCTATGGCTACACCTTC.

The chain links TRBV10-1 to TRBJ1-3, with D possibly matching TRBD1 (5 bases). Germline V lookup: CDR1 WNHNN, CDR2 SYGVQD (reference sequence). V was trimmed by 8 bases and J by 0 bases, leaving 14 bases between them. The CDR3 covers 15 residues. CDR3 sequence reads: CASSGVGPSGNTIYF. In nucleotides, the CDR3 is TGCGCCAGCTCGGGGGTTGGACCCTCTGGAAACACCATATATTTT.

This chain links TRBV9 with TRBJ2-3; D perhaps matches TRBD1 (5 bases). The CDR3 is made up of 15 amino acids. V lost 0 bases to trimming and J lost 8 bases, with 16 bases between them. Germline lookup yields CDR1 SGDLS and CDR2 YYNGEE. CDR3 nucleotide sequence: TGTGCCAGCAGCGTAGTTGCAGGGTTGGTCGGTACGCAGTATTTT. It codes for CASSVVAGLVGTQYF.

This clone showed up just once. The V gene is TRBV2, the J gene TRBJ1-3, with 7 bases fitting TRBD1. The V gene end was trimmed by 2 bases and the J gene end by 0 bases; junction bases not matched to a gene: 4. Germline V gene data show CDR1 as SNHLY and CDR2 as FYNNEI. The CDR3 totals 16 residues. In DNA, the CDR3 is TGTGCCAGCAGTGAACAGGGGGTTAGCTCTGGAAACACCATATATTTT. This translates into CASSEQGVSSGNTIYF.